This is a list of T cell receptor beta chains from one sample in a study of blood T cell repertoires in COVID-19. Repertoires were generated with immunoSEQ multiplex PCR, while TCRdb's copy carries only in-frame clones and drops some. The sample has about 180,000 clones, 65% to 90% seen once. Specimen: peripheral blood. The receptors here all came from a man in his forties or fifties with active or convalescent COVID-19. Both conserved end residues are part of each CDR3. A D gene is named only where the DNA matches it firmly. Where a row states a size, it is once, few, many or the class of an expanded clone; other rows omit it.

clone_size: few; v_call: TRBV19; d_call: .; j_call: TRBJ1-5; cdr3_aa: CASTPDQGPGNQPQHF; cdr3_nt: TGTGCCAGTACCCCGGACCAGGGGCCGGGCAATCAGCCCCAGCATTTT
clone_size: few; v_call: TRBV7-9; d_call: .; j_call: TRBJ1-1; cdr3_aa: CASSFSGSEAFF; cdr3_nt: TGTGCCAGCAGCTTTTCGGGGAGTGAAGCTTTCTTT
clone_size: .; v_call: TRBV10-3; d_call: .; j_call: TRBJ1-4; cdr3_aa: CAISEGGLNEKLFF; cdr3_nt: TGTGCCATCAGTGAAGGAGGCTTGAATGAAAAACTGTTTTTT
clone_size: .; v_call: TRBV10-3; d_call: .; j_call: TRBJ2-2; cdr3_aa: CAISAPDSPGDTGELFF; cdr3_nt: TGTGCCATCAGTGCCCCAGACAGCCCGGGCGACACCGGGGAGCTGTTTTTT
clone_size: .; v_call: TRBV28; d_call: TRBD1; j_call: TRBJ1-2; cdr3_aa: CASRSTGAAQSHYGYTF; cdr3_nt: TGTGCCAGCAGGTCCACAGGGGCCGCCCAATCGCACTATGGCTACACCTTC
clone_size: .; v_call: TRBV7-3; d_call: TRBD2; j_call: TRBJ2-3; cdr3_aa: CASSYLAGGPGTDTQYF; cdr3_nt: TGTGCCAGCAGTTATTTAGCGGGGGGGCCCGGCACAGATACGCAGTATTTT
clone_size: few; v_call: TRBV10-3; d_call: TRBD1; j_call: TRBJ1-1; cdr3_aa: CAISSRQGSNTEAFF; cdr3_nt: TGTGCCATCAGTAGTAGACAGGGGTCGAACACTGAAGCTTTCTTT
clone_size: .; v_call: TRBV11-2; d_call: .; j_call: TRBJ2-1; cdr3_aa: CASSLVASDLGEQFF; cdr3_nt: TGTGCCAGCAGCTTAGTAGCTAGTGACCTGGGTGAGCAGTTCTTC
clone_size: .; v_call: TRBV5-1; d_call: .; j_call: TRBJ1-5; cdr3_aa: CASSPEGNGQPQHF; cdr3_nt: TGCGCCAGCAGCCCCGAGGGAAATGGTCAGCCCCAGCATTTT
clone_size: .; v_call: TRBV19; d_call: .; j_call: TRBJ1-2; cdr3_aa: CASSIMGGGYTF; cdr3_nt: TGTGCCAGTAGTATAATGGGGGGTGGCTACACCTTC
clone_size: .; v_call: TRBV14; d_call: .; j_call: TRBJ1-2; cdr3_aa: CASSQDRTHGYTF; cdr3_nt: TGTGCCAGCAGCCAAGACAGGACTCATGGCTACACCTTC
clone_size: .; v_call: TRBV7-3; d_call: TRBD1; j_call: TRBJ1-5; cdr3_aa: CASSSHRGQPQHF; cdr3_nt: TGTGCCAGCAGCTCCCACAGGGGTCAGCCCCAGCATTTT
clone_size: .; v_call: TRBV5-1; d_call: TRBD1; j_call: TRBJ1-5; cdr3_aa: CASSWGTGGSQPQHF; cdr3_nt: TGCGCCAGCAGCTGGGGGACAGGGGGCAGTCAGCCCCAGCATTTT
clone_size: .; v_call: TRBV25-1; d_call: TRBD1; j_call: TRBJ1-1; cdr3_aa: CASSEIKGAGMNTEAFF; cdr3_nt: TGTGCCAGCAGTGAAATTAAGGGGGCGGGGATGAACACTGAAGCTTTCTTT
clone_size: once; v_call: TRBV28; d_call: TRBD1; j_call: TRBJ1-1; cdr3_aa: CASTSTTGVNTEAFF; cdr3_nt: TGTGCCAGCACATCAACGACAGGGGTGAACACTGAAGCTTTCTTT
clone_size: once; v_call: TRBV5-1; d_call: .; j_call: TRBJ2-7; cdr3_aa: CASSWGDGSYEQYF; cdr3_nt: TGCGCCAGCAGCTGGGGGGACGGCTCCTACGAGCAGTACTTC
clone_size: .; v_call: TRBV29-1; d_call: TRBD1; j_call: TRBJ1-2; cdr3_aa: CSVLRQGDYGYTF; cdr3_nt: TGCAGCGTCCTTCGACAGGGGGACTATGGCTACACCTTC